The source of this TCR beta chain is a study of early T cells in non-severe SARS-CoV-2 infection listed by TCRdb under 2021. In terms of the full investigation: TCR sequencing used bulk RNA from unsorted whole blood, so alpha and beta chains could not be paired.

The study was a case-control design nested within a healthcare worker cohort in London, UK, with weekly nasopharyngeal swab PCR tests and blood sampling. Between 23 and 31 March 2020, the week of the UK lockdown, healthcare workers were enrolled and then followed up weekly for as long as 16 weeks. Library generation was performed with 5' RACE. Sequencing instrument: NextSeq 500. The TCR library protocol attached unique molecular identifiers to individual cDNA molecules to correct for sequencing error and PCR bias. Both TCR alpha and beta chains were sequenced, and tight co-correlation was observed between alpha and beta sequence abundances in each sample. Under the source paper's analysis protocol: Decombinator V4 was used to perform V gene, J gene and CDR3 annotation of TCR sequences. TCRs were defined as expanded if a significant change between any two time points was detected under a Poisson model with p below 0.0001. TCR abundances were normalised to the total number of TCRs sequenced in each sample and reported as counts per million. MAIT TCRs were defined by TRAV1-2 paired with TRAJ12, TRAJ20 or TRAJ33, and iNKT TCRs by TRAV10 paired with TRAJ18. A search of VDJdb, accessed on 1 November 2021, was run for TCRs annotated to CMV, EBV and SARS-CoV-2, with TCRs annotated for multiple antigens excluded. TCRdb reanalyzed the raw reads on its own, using fastp at Q25 for trimming and MiXCR for clone calling, and kept in-frame beta chains. Each CDR3 protein gets just one entry, which takes the most common genes and DNA from the rows behind it. TCRdb's processing, not the authors' own work, is the source of the V and J calls. Within this sample are around 27,000 distinct CDR3 sequences, with 3.9% of them counted one time only. Roughly 8.2% of the sample is taken by the ten largest.

The research as a whole found: VDJdb matching was skewed toward anti-spike CD8 responses and likely underestimated virus-specific expansions, missing private and CD4 specificities.

CDR1 MGHRA and CDR2 YSYEKL are derived from the germline V gene. V gives up 1 base and J gives up 2 bases, and the segment between their germline ends measures 6 bases. Including the terminal cysteine and phenylalanine, the CDR3 comprises 14 residues. Only the CDR3 region is kept as DNA, spanning 42 bases read in frame from base 1. In regard to this clonotype: No cognate antigen has been identified for it. Nothing much larger sits one base from this clone, and base qualities are not available.

This sequence originates from an adult who was a healthcare worker with PCR-confirmed SARS-CoV-2 infection or an uninfected control (not recorded which). Sequencing used whole blood. Recombination linked TRBV4-1 to TRBJ1-3; no D gene is confidently identified. The CDR3 in this case is CASSQGVAGNTIYF. The DNA sequence is as follows: TGCGCCAGCAGCCAAGGGGTGGCTGGAAACACCATATATTTT.